Shown below are 29 T cell receptor beta chains from a single sample sequenced in a study of PD-L1 blockade in urothelial cancer. Time point here: pretreatment peripheral blood. This table comes from immunoSEQ multiplex PCR, and its TCRdb copy is limited to in-frame clones, with some not included. The sample lists roughly 30,000 clones, 84% seen once, with around a sixth in the top ten. The sequencing used PBMCs, collected around atezolizumab (anti-PD-L1) treatment. The source of these receptors is a man aged 55 to 69 with urothelial cancer.

This clone occurred a few times. The chain joins TRBV5-4 to TRBJ2-1; TRBD2 matches 9 bases. The CDR3 covers 14 residues. After removal of 0 bases from V and 9 bases from J, the junction contained 4 bases not matched to a gene. Germline V lookup: CDR1 SGHNT, CDR2 YYREEE (reference sequence). The CDR3 bases are TGTGCCAGCAGCTTGGTGGCTAGCGGGACTGAGCAGTTCTTC. It is translated as CASSLVASGTEQFF. Looking up the rest from reference TRBV5-4 and TRBJ2-1 gives the full variable domain: ETGVTQSPTHLIKTRGQQVTLRCSSQSGHNTVSWYQQALGQGPQFIFQYYREEENGRGNFPPRFSGLQFPNYSSELNVNALELDDSALYLCASSLVASGTEQFFGPGTRLTVL.

This chain links TRBV10-2 with TRBJ2-3, with 8 bases aligning to TRBD2. Losses at the gene ends were 9 bases for V and 0 bases for J; bases not matched to a gene: 5. The CDR3 consists of 14 residues. Germline V lookup: CDR1 WSHSY, CDR2 SAAADI. CDR3 sequence (DNA): TGCGCCAGTTCCGGGACTAGGAGCACAGATACGCAGTATTTT. Its translation: CASSGTRSTDTQYF.

The rearrangement uses TRBV5-6 and TRBJ2-7, with no clear D. Trimming pared 0 bases from V and 5 bases from J, leaving 9 bases between. Germline V CDR1 and CDR2: SGHDT, YYEEEE. This CDR3 spans 13 amino acids. The CDR3 here is CASSLVQIHEQYF. Here the CDR3 DNA reads TGTGCCAGCAGCTTGGTACAGATCCACGAGCAGTACTTC.

The chain uses TRBV19 and TRBJ2-7, with 7 bases that match TRBD1. The CDR3 contains 14 residues. Germline CDR1 reads LNHDA; CDR2 reads SQIVND (reference sequence). Trimming at V came to 6 bases and at J to 2 bases, leaving 7 bases not matched to a gene. CDR3 bases: TGTGCCAGTAGCCGTAACAGGGGCCCCTACGAGCAGTACTTC. This encodes CASSRNRGPYEQYF.

This sequence joins TRBV6-4 and TRBJ2-3; D not resolved. The CDR3 runs 15 residues. The germline V and J ends were trimmed by 6 bases and 1 base, with 14 bases remaining between them. Looked up from germline, CDR1 is MRHNA and CDR2 is SNTAGT. CDR3 sequence: CASRETHGGTDTQYF. DNA of the CDR3: TGTGCCAGCAGAGAGACCCACGGAGGCACAGATACGCAGTATTTT.

This clone occurred a few times. This chain joins TRBV7-3 and TRBJ1-2, with D unclear. This CDR3 contains 13 residues. Trimming pared 5 bases from V and 3 bases from J, leaving 10 bases between. CDR1 is SGHTA and CDR2 is FQGTGA in the germline V gene. Written as DNA, the CDR3 is TGTGCCAGCAGCGAAACATCAGACTATGGCTACACCTTC. It is translated as CASSETSDYGYTF.

This clone has more than one count but fewer than ten. The J gene is TRBJ2-7, the V gene TRBV5-1; 7 bases align to TRBD2. Germline CDR1 reads SGHRS; CDR2 reads YFSETQ. The CDR3 totals 14 residues. With 1 base clipped from V and 3 bases from J, the junction kept 4 bases outside the gene matches. In DNA, the CDR3 is TGCGCCAGCAGCTTGACTAGCGTTTTCTACGAGCAGTACTTC. Amino acid sequence: CASSLTSVFYEQYF.

J is TRBJ2-5 and V is TRBV19; 7 nucleotides line up with TRBD1. The V segment lost 5 bases and the J segment 7 bases; nucleotides outside the gene matches: 16. The CDR3 is 16 residues long. The germline V gene encodes CDR1 LNHDA and CDR2 SQIVND (reference sequence). DNA of the CDR3: TGTGCCAGTAGTTCCCCCGACAGGGCGTCTAAGTGGACCCAGTACTTC. Encoded protein: CASSSPDRASKWTQYF. Looking up the rest from reference TRBV19 and TRBJ2-5 gives the full variable domain: DGGITQSPKYLFRKEGQNVTLSCEQNLNHDAMYWYRQDPGQGLRLIYYSQIVNDFQKGDIAEGYSVSREKKESFPLTVTSAQKNPTAFYLCASSSPDRASKWTQYFGPGTRLLVL.

The chain joins TRBV12-5 to TRBJ2-7, with 11 bases lining up with TRBD2. This CDR3 is built from 16 residues. The V gene's germline CDR1 is LGHNT and CDR2 FRNRAP. The V segment lost 3 bases and the J segment 5 bases; nucleotides outside the gene matches: 9. The CDR3 nucleotides are TGTGCTAGTGGTTTAGAAACTAGCGGGAGTTCCCACGAGCAGTACTTC. It is translated as CASGLETSGSSHEQYF.

The genes are TRBV9 and TRBJ2-1; D is undetermined. CDR1 is SGDLS and CDR2 is YYNGEE in the germline V gene. Trimming stripped 7 bases from V and 8 bases from J, with 16 bases between. The CDR3 spans 13 residues. The CDR3 here is CASSGQRVDEQFF. In DNA, the CDR3 is TGTGCCAGCTCTGGTCAGCGTGTGGATGAGCAGTTCTTC. Together with reference TRBV9 and TRBJ2-1, the CDR3 gives the full variable domain: DSGVTQTPKHLITATGQRVTLRCSPRSGDLSVYWYQQSLDQGLQFLIQYYNGEERAKGNILERFSAQQFPDLHSELNLSSLELGDSALYFCASSGQRVDEQFFGPGTRLTVL.

This clone was found a few times. J is TRBJ2-4 and V is TRBV15, with D perhaps matching TRBD1 (5 bases). With 3 bases removed from V and 8 bases from J, the gap between germline ends came to 14 bases. This CDR3 has 14 amino acids. CDR1 and CDR2 from the germline V gene are LNHNV and YYDKDF (reference sequence). CDR3 coding DNA: TGTGCCACCAGCAGCATTCAGACAGTATACATTCAGTACTTC. This translates into CATSSIQTVYIQYF.

J is TRBJ2-1 and V is TRBV7-3; 8 nucleotides agree with TRBD1. The CDR3 covers 15 residues. The germline V gene has CDR1 SGHTA and CDR2 FQGTGA. The ends lost 5 bases at V and 0 bases at J; junction bases unmatched: 3. CDR3 in DNA: TGTGCCAGCAGCCGGGACAGGAGCTCCTACAATGAGCAGTTCTTC. It is translated as CASSRDRSSYNEQFF.

J is TRBJ2-1 and V is TRBV18; 7 bases fit TRBD2. Germline V lookup: CDR1 KGHSH, CDR2 LQKENI. The length of the CDR3 is 17 residues. The V and J ends lost 0 bases and 4 bases, in that order; junction bases with no gene match: 9. CDR3 nucleotides: TGTGCCAGCTCACCACCGAATCGCGCGGGGGATTACAATGAGCAGTTCTTC. Translating it yields CASSPPNRAGDYNEQFF.

This clone is a singleton in its sample. CDR3 amino acids: CASSPESRGQPQHF. DNA for the CDR3: TGTGCCAGCTCACCCGAATCCCGAGGGCAGCCCCAGCATTTT. The V and J genes are TRBV18 and TRBJ1-5, with D uncertain. CDR3 length: 14 amino acids. Germline CDR1 and CDR2: KGHSH and LQKENI. The V and J ends lost 3 bases and 7 bases respectively, with 13 bases between them.

This clone was seen more than once but under ten times. The V call is TRBV4-2, the J call TRBJ2-2; D is undetermined. This CDR3 comprises 13 residues. The germline CDR1 and CDR2 sequences are LGHNA and YNFKEQ. Trimming removed 6 bases at V and 1 base at J, with 6 bases between. CDR3 region: CASSQRNTGELFF. Here the CDR3 DNA reads TGTGCCAGCAGTCAGCGGAACACCGGGGAGCTGTTTTTT.

The gene calls are TRBV5-1 and TRBJ1-6; a weak D match, TRBD1 (5 bases). The CDR3 covers 14 residues. The germline V gene encodes CDR1 SGHRS and CDR2 YFSETQ. Trimming left V 4 bases short and J 8 bases short, with 13 bases between. DNA of the CDR3: TGCGCCAGCAGCAACGCAGGGTTTGATTCACCCCTCCACTTT. This gives the protein CASSNAGFDSPLHF.

The chain joins TRBV30 to TRBJ1-1; a possible D gene is TRBD1 (6 bases). V gave up 2 bases and J gave up 1 base, with 14 bases separating them. The CDR3 totals 15 residues. From germline, CDR1 is GTSNPN and CDR2 SVGIG (reference sequence). The CDR3 DNA is TGTGCCTGGAGTTTCCCGACAGGCGAGAACACTGAAGCTTTCTTT. As protein: CAWSFPTGENTEAFF.

The gene calls are TRBV7-9 and TRBJ1-1; D ambiguous. Deletions cut 4 bases from V and 0 bases from J, with 12 bases between. The CDR3 is made up of 15 amino acids. CDR1 is SEHNR, CDR2 FQNEAQ, per germline (reference sequence). CDR3: CASSSPRDMNTEAFF. The DNA of the CDR3 is TGTGCCAGCAGCTCCCCGCGGGATATGAACACTGAAGCTTTCTTT.

This rearrangement joins TRBV15 to TRBJ1-4, with D perhaps matching TRBD1 (5 bases). Trimming cost V 6 bases and J 5 bases, with 7 bases left between them. The CDR3 covers 12 residues. CDR1 is LNHNV, CDR2 YYDKDF, per germline (reference sequence). The CDR3 DNA is TGTGCCACCAGGGGACTGAATGAAAAACTGTTTTTT. Its translation is CATRGLNEKLFF.

This clone was observed a handful of times. The chain carries TRBV28 and TRBJ1-1; possibly TRBD1 for D (6 bases). The CDR3 sequence is 14 residues long. The V gene's germline CDR1 is MDHEN and CDR2 SYDVKM. The germline V and J ends were trimmed by 9 bases and 1 base, with 15 bases remaining between them. Written as DNA, the CDR3 is TGTGCCAGTCGGGGCGGGGGCGCGAACACTGAAGCTTTCTTT. The encoded protein is CASRGGGANTEAFF.

The V and J genes are TRBV7-2 and TRBJ1-2, with 11 bases matching TRBD1. Trimming removed 1 base from V and 4 bases from J; junction bases left unmatched: 5. CDR3 length: 16 residues. Germline CDR1 and CDR2: SGHTA and FQGNSA. The CDR3 is CASSLVEGTGGYGYTF. In DNA, the CDR3 is TGTGCCAGCAGCTTAGTTGAGGGGACAGGGGGCTATGGCTACACCTTC.

The chain has TRBV5-1 and TRBJ2-7; maybe TRBD2 (6 bases). Germline-derived CDR1 and CDR2 are SGHRS and YFSETQ. The CDR3 consists of 13 residues. Trimming shortened V by 4 bases and J by 7 bases, and 15 bases separated the two germline ends. DNA for the CDR3: TGCGCCAGCAGCAGGATGGAGGGATGGGAGCAGTACTTC. This translates into CASSRMEGWEQYF.

The chain joins TRBV6-4 to TRBJ2-1; 7 bases align to TRBD1. Losses at the gene ends were 5 bases for V and 9 bases for J; bases not matched to a gene: 10. The CDR3 contains 14 residues. Per germline, CDR1 MRHNA and CDR2 SNTAGT. CDR3 bases: TGTGCCAGCAGTAAGACGACAGGGCTTGGTGAGCAGTTCTTC. Amino acid sequence: CASSKTTGLGEQFF.

CDR3 nucleotide sequence: TGTGCCAGCAGATCGACAGGGGGCAGTTTTAGCTACACCTTC. This gives the protein CASRSTGGSFSYTF. The gene calls are TRBV5-8 and TRBJ1-2, with TRBD1 identical over 10 bases. Losses at the gene ends were 5 bases for V and 9 bases for J; bases not matched to a gene: 10. Germline values: CDR1 SGHTS, CDR2 YDEGEE. This CDR3 comprises 14 residues.

As to this clone: Sequence at one end of the junction differs from germline and may be a read error. The chain carries TRBV7-7 and TRBJ2-2; a weak D match, TRBD1 (6 bases). Germline CDR1 and CDR2: SSHAT and FNYEAQ (reference sequence). The CDR3 is made up of 14 amino acids. The CDR3 DNA sequence: TGTGCTAGCAGCTTGGGCAGGGGAGCCGGGGAGCTGTTTTTT. This codes for CASSLGRGAGELFF.

The genes are TRBV18 and TRBJ1-5; 7 bases map to TRBD1. Germline CDR1 reads KGHSH; CDR2 reads LQKENI. This CDR3 is built from 15 residues. V gave up 6 bases and J gave up 7 bases; unmatched junction bases: 12. Written as DNA, the CDR3 is TGTGCCAGCTCCCCGTCGGGCAGGGGGGACCAGCCCCAGCATTTT. As protein: CASSPSGRGDQPQHF.

The chain is built from TRBV7-2 and TRBJ2-1; TRBD2 agrees at 13 bases. The germline V gene has CDR1 SGHTA and CDR2 FQGNSA. This CDR3 is built from 16 residues. V was clipped by 8 bases and J by 4 bases; unmatched bases: 8. CDR3 in DNA: TGTGCCAGCGCTCCAGGGACTAGCGGGGCTTACAATGAGCAGTTCTTC. Its translation: CASAPGTSGAYNEQFF.

The chain links TRBV10-3 to TRBJ2-7; D unresolved. This CDR3 has 13 amino acids. Germline values: CDR1 ENHRY, CDR2 SYGVKD. Trimming cost V 0 bases and J 0 bases, with 3 bases left between them. The CDR3, as DNA: TGTGCCATCAGTGAGTCTAGCTCCTACGAGCAGTACTTC. It encodes CAISESSSYEQYF.

V is TRBV7-9 and J is TRBJ2-2, with TRBD1 identical over 7 bases. V was clipped by 3 bases and J by 0 bases; unmatched bases: 7. Germline values: CDR1 SEHNR, CDR2 FQNEAQ (reference sequence). The CDR3 spans 17 residues. The CDR3: CASSFISGTANTGELFF. DNA for the CDR3: TGTGCCAGCAGCTTTATCTCCGGGACAGCGAACACCGGGGAGCTGTTTTTT.